One T cell receptor beta chain is described in this entry. These data come from a study of chronic HIV infection and antiretroviral therapy. The CDR3 extends over 10 amino acids. V trimming: 7 bases; J trimming: 10 bases; junction bases outside the gene matches: 3. Germline values: CDR1 SQVTM, CDR2 ANQGSEA. TCRdb processed the 5' RACE reads anew with MiXCR; each CDR3 protein has one entry. The table has some 38,000 distinct CDR3 sequences, 7% to 10% seen once. This TCR was recovered from an adult who had HIV and had not received antiretroviral therapy, or was an uninfected healthy control (not recorded which). This chain uses TRBV29-1 with TRBJ2-1, with TRBD1 matching over 8 bases. The specimen sequenced was peripheral blood. Written as DNA, the CDR3 is TGCAGCGGTAGACAGGGGGAGCAGTTCTTC. Its translation is CSGRQGEQFF.